The 19 T cell receptor beta chains given below trace back to one sample, sequenced in a study of blood T cell repertoires in COVID-19. Clones were sequenced by immunoSEQ multiplex PCR, and TCRdb holds only the in-frame ones, with some missing. The data show about 400,000 clones, with about nine tenths seen just once and more than 1.4% held by the top ten. The sequencing sample was made of peripheral blood. Every receptor here comes from a woman aged 25-40 years with active or convalescent COVID-19.

In regard to this clone: Because the CDR3's place on the DNA is in doubt, the DNA is left out and the CDR3 is given as listed by TCRdb. The CDR3 spells CSVGEGTPGYF. This rearrangement joins TRBV29-1 to TRBJ2-7; the listed D gene, TRBD1, was not tested against the DNA. Ends included, the CDR3 has 11 residues. Germline V CDR1 and CDR2: SQVTM, ANQGSEA.

This clone has only one observation. This sequence joins TRBV24-1 and TRBJ2-1, with TRBD1 matching over 7 bases. This CDR3 is 14 amino acids long. The junction had 7 bases not matched to a gene; V was cut back by 5 bases and J by 7 bases. From germline, CDR1 is KGHDR and CDR2 SFDVKD. The CDR3 loop reads CATSVGRGLNEQFF. Here the CDR3 DNA reads TGTGCCACCAGTGTGGGCAGGGGGTTGAATGAGCAGTTCTTC.

This sequence joins TRBV9 and TRBJ2-3; 7 bases agree with TRBD2. The CDR3 extends over 15 amino acids. Germline-derived CDR1 and CDR2 are SGDLS and YYNGEE. Trimming at V came to 3 bases and at J to 1 base, leaving 5 bases not matched to a gene. The CDR3 sequence: CASSGGLVGTDTQYF. DNA for the CDR3: TGTGCCAGCAGCGGCGGACTAGTAGGCACAGATACGCAGTATTTT.

The chain uses TRBV5-1 and TRBJ2-6; tentatively, D is TRBD1 (5 bases). Germline CDR1 is SGHRS and CDR2 is YFSETQ. V was trimmed by 0 bases and J by 1 base, leaving 11 bases between them. This CDR3 comprises 17 residues. The CDR3 loop is CASSLGQRGSGANVLTF. In DNA form, the CDR3 reads TGCGCCAGCAGCTTGGGGCAAAGGGGATCTGGGGCCAACGTCCTGACTTTC.

This sequence joins TRBV3-1 (or the pseudogene TRBV3-2) and TRBJ2-7; 7 bases map to TRBD1. V lost 1 base, J lost 9 bases, and 9 bases stayed unmatched. This CDR3 has 14 residues. The germline V gene encodes CDR1 LGHDT and CDR2 YNNKEL (reference sequence). For the CDR3, the DNA is TGTGCCAGCAGCCAAGGGGCCAGGGGGTTACGGCAGTACTTC. Protein: CASSQGARGLRQYF.

This clone was counted once. The chain joins TRBV5-1 to TRBJ1-2; D may be TRBD1 (5 bases). Germline V lookup: CDR1 SGHRS, CDR2 YFSETQ. Trimming left V 4 bases short and J 8 bases short, with 24 bases between. This CDR3 region has 16 residues. CDR3 loop: CASSGVGPRTGGGYTF. The CDR3 DNA is TGCGCCAGCAGCGGCGTGGGTCCACGGACCGGGGGAGGCTACACCTTC.

CDR3 coding DNA: TGTGCCAGCAGTGCCGGGACAGGGTATCAGCCCCAGCATTTT. Translation: CASSAGTGYQPQHF. This chain links TRBV27 with TRBJ1-5; 9 bases are a match to TRBD1. The ends lost 5 bases at V and 5 bases at J; junction bases unmatched: 4. Germline values: CDR1 MNHEY, CDR2 SMNVEV (reference sequence). The CDR3 covers 14 residues.

V gene TRBV19 combines with J gene TRBJ1-3, with 7 bases identical to TRBD1. Germline V gene lookup returns CDR1 LNHDA and CDR2 SQIVND (reference sequence). The CDR3 is 15 residues long. The J segment lost 0 bases and the V segment lost 5 bases, leaving 4 bases of the junction unmatched. Here the CDR3 reads CASSLTGSSGNTIYF. CDR3 bases: TGTGCCAGTAGTCTGACAGGGAGCTCTGGAAACACCATATATTTT.

The V call is TRBV19, the J call TRBJ1-1, with 10 bases matching TRBD1. Unmatched junction bases numbered 16, after V lost 1 base and J lost 5 bases. The V gene's germline CDR1 is LNHDA and CDR2 SQIVND (reference sequence). CDR3 length equals 19 residues. This chain's CDR3 is CASSIGAGQGLHPWTEAFF. Written as DNA, the CDR3 is TGTGCCAGTAGTATAGGAGCGGGACAGGGGTTACACCCGTGGACTGAAGCTTTCTTT.

This clone was seen just once. The chain carries TRBV19 and TRBJ2-7, with 8 bases identical to TRBD2. V trimming: 0 bases; J trimming: 3 bases; junction bases outside the gene matches: 4. The CDR3 consists of 15 residues. Germline-derived CDR1 and CDR2 are LNHDA and SQIVND (reference sequence). The CDR3 reads CASSIDPGGLYEQYF. In DNA, the CDR3 is TGTGCCAGTAGTATAGATCCGGGGGGGCTCTACGAGCAGTACTTC.

The J gene is TRBJ1-5, the V gene TRBV27; 9 bases line up with TRBD1. The V gene end was trimmed by 5 bases and the J gene end by 0 bases; junction bases not matched to a gene: 5. CDR3 length: 16 amino acids. CDR1 is MNHEY and CDR2 is SMNVEV in the germline V gene (reference sequence). The DNA for the CDR3 is TGTGCCAGCAGTGTGACAGGGGGGTTTAGCAATCAGCCCCAGCATTTT. Its protein is CASSVTGGFSNQPQHF.

The chain recombines TRBV21-1 with TRBJ2-3; whether TRBD1, the table's D call, matches the DNA was not checked. TRBV21-1 is labeled a pseudogene. The CDR3 contains 15 residues. The CDR3 nucleotides are TGTGCCAGCAGCAAAGGGGGCGGTCGCACAGATACGCAGTATTTT. This translates into CASSKGGGRTDTQYF.

The rearrangement uses TRBV5-1 and TRBJ2-1, with D possibly being TRBD1 (6 bases). Trimming removed 4 bases at V and 8 bases at J, with 13 bases between. The germline gives CDR1 SGHRS, CDR2 YFSETQ. This CDR3 is built from 13 residues. CDR3 sequence: CASSPTGRDEQFF. In DNA, the CDR3 is TGCGCCAGCAGCCCGACAGGCAGGGATGAGCAGTTCTTC.

The gene calls are TRBV30 and TRBJ2-7; 11 positions agree with TRBD2. The germline V gene encodes CDR1 GTSNPN and CDR2 SVGIG (reference sequence). Losses at the gene ends were 0 bases for V and 4 bases for J; bases not matched to a gene: 2. There are 14 residues in the CDR3. The CDR3 DNA reads TGTGCCTGGAGTGTGGGACTAGCGGTTTACGAGCAGTACTTC. Protein sequence: CAWSVGLAVYEQYF.

The chain uses TRBV10-2 and TRBJ1-6, with no clear D. The CDR3 sequence is 14 residues long. Germline values: CDR1 WSHSY, CDR2 SAAADI. V gave up 5 bases and J gave up 6 bases, with 11 bases separating them. The CDR3 sequence: CASSRPEGNSPLHF. CDR3 bases: TGCGCCAGCAGTAGACCGGAGGGTAATTCACCCCTCCACTTT.

This clone was detected only a few times. The V call is TRBV24-1, the J call TRBJ2-7; 8 bases align to TRBD2. The CDR3 is 14 amino acids. Looked up from germline, CDR1 is KGHDR and CDR2 is SFDVKD. Trimming cost V 8 bases and J 5 bases; bases outside gene matches: 10. CDR3 in amino acids: CATTIPGLAHEQYF. The DNA of the CDR3 is TGTGCCACCACCATCCCCGGACTAGCACACGAGCAGTACTTC.

The rearrangement links TRBV6-5 to TRBJ2-1; 12 bases are a match to TRBD2. CDR3 length: 15 residues. V trimming: 6 bases; J trimming: 7 bases; junction bases outside the gene matches: 7. CDR1 MNHEY and CDR2 SVGAGI come from the germline V gene. The CDR3, as DNA: TGTGCCAGCAGGTCTCTAGCGGGGGGGTTTAATGAGCAGTTCTTC. Translation gives CASRSLAGGFNEQFF.

The chain uses TRBV9 and TRBJ2-1, with 10 bases aligning to TRBD2. This CDR3 is built from 18 residues. With 0 bases clipped from V and 1 base from J, the junction kept 7 bases outside the gene matches. Per the germline V gene, CDR1 is SGDLS and CDR2 is YYNGEE. CDR3 protein: CASSVGASGSGSYNEQFF. The CDR3 bases are TGTGCCAGCAGCGTAGGAGCTAGCGGGAGTGGATCCTACAATGAGCAGTTCTTC.

The table lists this clone with a few counts. This chain connects TRBV4-1 to TRBJ1-6; 7 nucleotides line up with TRBD1. Per germline, CDR1 MGHRA and CDR2 YSYEKL. Losses at the gene ends were 2 bases for V and 7 bases for J; bases not matched to a gene: 11. This CDR3 has 17 amino acids. The CDR3 protein is CASSQTTPATGNSPLHF. The CDR3 DNA reads as TGCGCCAGCAGCCAAACGACCCCAGCGACAGGGAATTCACCCCTCCACTTT.